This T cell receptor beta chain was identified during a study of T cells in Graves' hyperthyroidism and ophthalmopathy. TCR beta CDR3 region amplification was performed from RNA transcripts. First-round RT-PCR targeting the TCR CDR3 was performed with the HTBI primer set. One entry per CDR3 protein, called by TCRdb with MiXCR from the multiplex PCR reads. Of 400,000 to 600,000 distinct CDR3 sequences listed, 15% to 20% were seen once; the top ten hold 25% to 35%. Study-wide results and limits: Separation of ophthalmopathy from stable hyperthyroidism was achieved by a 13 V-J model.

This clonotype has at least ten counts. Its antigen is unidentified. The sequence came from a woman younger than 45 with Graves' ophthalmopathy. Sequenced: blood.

CDR3 residues: CASSFPSDSPMDYGYTF. CDR3 coding DNA: TGTGCCAGCAGTTTCCCGTCTGACAGCCCAATGGACTATGGCTACACCTTC. The chain links TRBV28 to TRBJ1-2; D may be TRBD1 (5 bases). Deletions cut 3 bases from V and 3 bases from J, with 20 bases between. The CDR3 has 17 amino acids. Germline V gene sequence: CDR1 MDHEN, CDR2 SYDVKM.